The present T cell receptor beta chain was sequenced within a study of blood T cell repertoires in COVID-19. Per the germline V gene, CDR1 is SNHLY and CDR2 is FYNNEI. The length of the CDR3 is 15 residues. The V and J ends lost 4 bases and 2 bases respectively, with 14 bases between them. Profiling relied on immunoSEQ multiplex PCR, and the TCRdb table lists in-frame clones only, not all of them. The sample carries around 260,000 clones, approximately 87% recorded once. The TCR comes from a woman in her 40s who had recovered from COVID-19. Material for sequencing was peripheral blood. The chain couples TRBV2 to TRBJ1-2, with D possibly TRBD1 on 5 matching bases. The CDR3 region is CASSVERGVNYGYTF. The CDR3 coding sequence is TGTGCCAGCAGTGTAGAACGGGGGGTCAACTATGGCTACACCTTC.